This T cell receptor (beta chain) was sequenced for a study of identifying expanded T cells in peripheral blood. The study's findings and limits: Clone count variance between roughly 2-week samples rose with total template count. Roughly 1.1 clones differed between technical replicates, versus roughly 16 and 20 over time.

In the case of this clone: Its antigen is as yet unknown.

This CDR3 comprises 15 residues. Looked up from germline, CDR1 is LNHDA and CDR2 is SQIVND (reference sequence). Trimming cost V 5 bases and J 0 bases, with 14 bases left between them. No infections or other immune events were documented during collection. Data came from immunoSEQ multiplex PCR; TCRdb stores just in-frame clones and leaves some out. The table records about 89,000 clones, 75% to 90% of them present only once. The sequence came from a person aged 18-70 years in good health. Sequencing was done on a sample of blood. This chain uses TRBV19 with TRBJ2-7, with TRBD1 as a possible D gene (6 bases). This chain's CDR3 is CASSATGTSSYEQYF. DNA of the CDR3: TGTGCCAGTAGTGCGACAGGTACTAGCTCCTACGAGCAGTACTTC.